The TCR beta chain under discussion was sequenced for a study of neurological immune-mediated disorders. Study observations and caveats: Falling below healthy controls, multiple sclerosis showed the least TCR clonal expansion, while HTLV-1-associated myelopathy showed the most. None of the CDR3 amino acid sequences in expanded clones turned up in more than one subject, which points to private repertoires in all groups.

This clonotype was counted ten times or more. Its matching antigen is unknown. The unsorted libraries originated from 2 million PBMCs kept at -80 C. 5'RACE employing 10-nucleotide random UMIs yielded the cDNA. A single record per CDR3 protein comes from TCRdb applying MiXCR to the 5' RACE reads. The data contain about 46,000 distinct CDR3 sequences, 3.5% to 5.5% of them singletons. The TCR comes from a woman aged 55-70 years with multiple sclerosis. Material: PBMCs.

The CDR3 coding sequence is TGCAGTGCTAACCGACGGAGCAATCAGCCCCAGCATTTT. It yields the protein CSANRRSNQPQHF. V and J are TRBV20-1 and TRBJ1-5; D is undetermined. This CDR3 is 13 amino acids long. Per germline, CDR1 DFQATT and CDR2 SNEGSKA (reference sequence). V lost 4 bases to trimming and J lost 1 base, with 8 bases between them.